The sequence of this TCR beta chain was determined in a study of beta chain features in type 1 diabetes. Points from the study as a whole: When Type 1 diabetes patients were examined, their TCRB CDR3s proved moderately but significantly shorter in all four CD4+ subsets.

The germline V gene has CDR1 SGHVS and CDR2 FQNEAQ. Trimming took 4 bases from V and 7 from J, leaving 13 bases between them. The CDR3 has 14 amino acids. Markers CD45RO/CCR7/CD25/CD127/CD95/CD27 served to sort CD4+ naive, central memory, regulatory and stem cell-like memory cells. The investigators reverse transcribed all of the isolated RNA, so they sequenced expressed TCRB transcripts. Generated by immunoSEQ multiplex PCR, the TCRdb table keeps only in-frame clones and is missing some. The sample gives hundreds of thousands of clones, about 16% of which show up once; more than 0.08% is in the top ten. Points on this clone: Its antigen is still unknown.

The sample consisted of naive CD4+ T cells from blood. The chain combines TRBV7-8 with TRBJ2-2; D call uncertain. The TCR sequence derives from a man between 18 and 29 years old in good health. The CDR3 sequence is CASSWVALGGELFF. The CDR3 DNA sequence: TGTGCCAGCAGCTGGGTCGCACTGGGCGGGGAGCTGTTTTTT.